The T cell receptor beta chain under discussion was sequenced for a study of OX40 agonist ivuxolimab in advanced cancers. Study context: Patients in the trial were receiving intravenous ivuxolimab every 2 weeks, at doses of 0.01 to 10 mg/kg. Cohort: 82.7% men, mean age about 60, aged roughly 20 to 79. Three patients, one with hepatocellular carcinoma and two with cutaneous melanoma, responded partially.

This clone was seen just once. Produced via immunoSEQ multiplex PCR; TCRdb's table is partial and in-frame only. The sample has 40,000 to 50,000 clones, about 86% seen once. This TCR came from an adult with an advanced solid tumor such as melanoma, head and neck, liver or kidney cancer. Sequencing used CD4+ or CD8+ T cells sorted from blood, obtained in a trial of the OX40 agonist ivuxolimab.

The DNA of the CDR3 is TGTGCCCGGGAGGGGGGGCCTAACCACGAGCAGTACTTC. Its translation: CAREGGPNHEQYF. The chain carries TRBV2 and TRBJ2-7; TRBD2 aligns across 8 bases. The CDR3 has 13 amino acids. Germline assignment: CDR1 SNHLY and CDR2 FYNNEI. After removal of 11 bases from V and 5 bases from J, the junction contained 11 bases not matched to a gene.